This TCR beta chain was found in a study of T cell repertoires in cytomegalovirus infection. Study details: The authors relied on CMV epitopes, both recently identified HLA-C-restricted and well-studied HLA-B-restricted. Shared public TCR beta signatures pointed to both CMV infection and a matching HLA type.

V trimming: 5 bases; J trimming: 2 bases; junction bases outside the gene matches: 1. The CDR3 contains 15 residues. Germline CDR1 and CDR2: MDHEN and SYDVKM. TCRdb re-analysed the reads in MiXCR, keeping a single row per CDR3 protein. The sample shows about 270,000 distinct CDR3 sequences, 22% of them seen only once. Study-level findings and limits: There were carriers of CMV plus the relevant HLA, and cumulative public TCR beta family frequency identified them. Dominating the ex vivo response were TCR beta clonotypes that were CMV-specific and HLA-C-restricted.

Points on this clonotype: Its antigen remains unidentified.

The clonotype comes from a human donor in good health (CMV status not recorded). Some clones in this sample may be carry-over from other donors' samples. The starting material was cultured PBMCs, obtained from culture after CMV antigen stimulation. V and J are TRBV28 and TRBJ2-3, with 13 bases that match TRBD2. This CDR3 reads CASSTSGRATDTQYF. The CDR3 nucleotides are TGTGCCAGCAGTACTAGCGGGAGGGCCACAGATACGCAGTATTTT.